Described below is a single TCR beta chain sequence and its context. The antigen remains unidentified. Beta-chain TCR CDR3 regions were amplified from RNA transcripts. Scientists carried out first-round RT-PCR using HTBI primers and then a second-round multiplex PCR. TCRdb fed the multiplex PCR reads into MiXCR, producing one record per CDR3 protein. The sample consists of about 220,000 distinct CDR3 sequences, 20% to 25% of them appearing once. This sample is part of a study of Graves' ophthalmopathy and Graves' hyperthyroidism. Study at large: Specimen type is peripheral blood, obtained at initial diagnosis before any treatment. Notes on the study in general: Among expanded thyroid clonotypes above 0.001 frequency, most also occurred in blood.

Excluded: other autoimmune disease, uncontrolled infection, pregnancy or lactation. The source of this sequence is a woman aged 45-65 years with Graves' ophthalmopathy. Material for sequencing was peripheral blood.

DNA of the CDR3: TGTGCCAGCTGCCACGGGAGGGGGAACACTGAAGCTTTCTTT. This gives the protein CASCHGRGNTEAFF. This chain joins TRBV11-2 and TRBJ1-1; possible D gene TRBD1, 5 bases. The CDR3 is 14 residues long. Trimming shortened V by 8 bases and J by 1 base, and 14 bases separated the two germline ends. The V gene's germline CDR1 is SGHAT and CDR2 FQNNGV. Using reference TRBV11-2 and TRBJ1-1 for the parts outside the CDR3, the full variable domain is EAGVAQSPRYKIIEKRQSVAFWCNPISGHATLYWYQQILGQGPKLLIQFQNNGVVDDSQLPKDRFSAERLKGVDSTLKIQPAKLEDSAVYLCASCHGRGNTEAFFGQGTRLTVV.